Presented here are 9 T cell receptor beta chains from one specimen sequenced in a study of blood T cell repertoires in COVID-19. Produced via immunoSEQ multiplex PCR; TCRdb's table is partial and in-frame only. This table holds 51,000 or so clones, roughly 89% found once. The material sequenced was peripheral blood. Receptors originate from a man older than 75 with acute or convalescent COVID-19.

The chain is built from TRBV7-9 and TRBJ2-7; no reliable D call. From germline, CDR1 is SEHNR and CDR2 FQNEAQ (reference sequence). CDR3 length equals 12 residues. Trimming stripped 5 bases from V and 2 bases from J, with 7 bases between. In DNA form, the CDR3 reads TGTGCCAGCAGCCCCCGTCCCTACGAGCAGTACTTC. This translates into CASSPRPYEQYF.

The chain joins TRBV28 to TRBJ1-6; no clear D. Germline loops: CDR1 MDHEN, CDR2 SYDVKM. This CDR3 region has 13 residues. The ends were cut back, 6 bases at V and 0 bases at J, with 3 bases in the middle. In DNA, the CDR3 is TGTGCCAGCAGAGCCTCCTATAATTCACCCCTCCACTTT. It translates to CASRASYNSPLHF. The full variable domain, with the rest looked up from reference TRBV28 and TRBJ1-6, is DVKVTQSSRYLVKRTGEKVFLECVQDMDHENMFWYRQDPGLGLRLIYFSYDVKMKEKGDIPEGYSVSREKKERFSLILESASTNQTSMYLCASRASYNSPLHFGNGTRLTVT.

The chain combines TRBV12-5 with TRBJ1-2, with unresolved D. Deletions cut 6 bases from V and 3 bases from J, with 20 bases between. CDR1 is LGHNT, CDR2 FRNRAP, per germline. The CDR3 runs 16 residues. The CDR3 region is CASGPLEGGDDYGYTF. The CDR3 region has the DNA TGTGCTAGTGGGCCCCTCGAGGGTGGCGATGACTATGGCTACACCTTC.

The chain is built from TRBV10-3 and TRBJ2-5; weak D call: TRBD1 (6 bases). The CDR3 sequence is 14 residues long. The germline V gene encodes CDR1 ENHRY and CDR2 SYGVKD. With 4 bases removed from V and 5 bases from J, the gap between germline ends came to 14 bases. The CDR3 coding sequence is TGTGCCATCAGTGGAGGTGGGCAGGGGGAGACCCAGTACTTC. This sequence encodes CAISGGGQGETQYF.

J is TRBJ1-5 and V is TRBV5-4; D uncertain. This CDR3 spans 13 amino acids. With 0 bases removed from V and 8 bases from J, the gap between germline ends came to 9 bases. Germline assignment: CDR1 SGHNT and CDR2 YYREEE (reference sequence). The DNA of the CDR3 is TGTGCCAGCAGCTTGGACTCCGGGGAGCCCCAGCATTTT. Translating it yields CASSLDSGEPQHF.

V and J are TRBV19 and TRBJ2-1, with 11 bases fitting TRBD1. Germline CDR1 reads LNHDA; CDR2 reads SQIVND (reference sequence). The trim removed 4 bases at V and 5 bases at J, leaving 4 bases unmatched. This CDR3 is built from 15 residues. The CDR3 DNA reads TGTGCCAGTAGTAGGGAGGGACAGGGGGACAATGAGCAGTTCTTC. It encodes CASSREGQGDNEQFF.

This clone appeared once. CDR3 amino acids: CASSLGAYRVENEKLFF. The CDR3 DNA follows: TGCGCCAGCAGCTTGGGGGCTTACAGGGTGGAGAATGAAAAACTGTTTTTT. The chain is built from TRBV5-1 and TRBJ1-4, with a possible D match to TRBD1 (6 bases). Between the trimmed V and J ends, which lost 0 bases and 5 bases, there was a span of 17 bases. Germline V gene lookup returns CDR1 SGHRS and CDR2 YFSETQ. The CDR3 runs to 17 residues. The variable domain in full, with the rest retrieved from reference TRBV5-1 and TRBJ1-4, is KAGVTQTPRYLIKTRGQQVTLSCSPISGHRSVSWYQQTPGQGLQFLFEYFSETQRNKGNFPGRFSGRQFSNSRSEMNVSTLELGDSALYLCASSLGAYRVENEKLFFGSGTQLSVL.

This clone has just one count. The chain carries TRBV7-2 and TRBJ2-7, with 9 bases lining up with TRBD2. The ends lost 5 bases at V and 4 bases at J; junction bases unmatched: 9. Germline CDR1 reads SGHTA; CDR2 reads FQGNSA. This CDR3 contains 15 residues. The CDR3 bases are TGTGCCAGCAGCCAAAGCGGGGGGCCGGTATACGAGCAGTACTTC. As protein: CASSQSGGPVYEQYF.

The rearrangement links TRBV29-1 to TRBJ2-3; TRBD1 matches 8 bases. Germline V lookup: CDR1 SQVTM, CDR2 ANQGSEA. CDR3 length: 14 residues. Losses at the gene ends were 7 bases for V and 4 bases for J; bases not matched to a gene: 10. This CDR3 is CSADRTGYADTQYF. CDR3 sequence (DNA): TGCAGCGCCGACCGGACAGGGTATGCAGATACGCAGTATTTT.